The present T cell receptor beta chain was sequenced within a study of control samples from healthy donors and cancer patients. The assay was immunoSEQ multiplex PCR, and TCRdb's table has in-frame clones only and misses some. The profile shows around 19,000 clones, approximately 80% of them singletons. The germline V and J ends were trimmed by 4 bases and 3 bases, with 14 bases remaining between them. The CDR3 contains 14 residues. Per the germline V gene, CDR1 is SGHDT and CDR2 is YYEEEE. The sequence derives from a woman in her 70s with lung cancer. The source material was PBMCs. The V and J genes are TRBV5-6 and TRBJ2-7, with D maybe TRBD1 (5 bases). The CDR3 coding sequence is TGTGCCAGCAGCCCGGCGACAGATTACTACGAGCAGTACTTC. Translating it yields CASSPATDYYEQYF.